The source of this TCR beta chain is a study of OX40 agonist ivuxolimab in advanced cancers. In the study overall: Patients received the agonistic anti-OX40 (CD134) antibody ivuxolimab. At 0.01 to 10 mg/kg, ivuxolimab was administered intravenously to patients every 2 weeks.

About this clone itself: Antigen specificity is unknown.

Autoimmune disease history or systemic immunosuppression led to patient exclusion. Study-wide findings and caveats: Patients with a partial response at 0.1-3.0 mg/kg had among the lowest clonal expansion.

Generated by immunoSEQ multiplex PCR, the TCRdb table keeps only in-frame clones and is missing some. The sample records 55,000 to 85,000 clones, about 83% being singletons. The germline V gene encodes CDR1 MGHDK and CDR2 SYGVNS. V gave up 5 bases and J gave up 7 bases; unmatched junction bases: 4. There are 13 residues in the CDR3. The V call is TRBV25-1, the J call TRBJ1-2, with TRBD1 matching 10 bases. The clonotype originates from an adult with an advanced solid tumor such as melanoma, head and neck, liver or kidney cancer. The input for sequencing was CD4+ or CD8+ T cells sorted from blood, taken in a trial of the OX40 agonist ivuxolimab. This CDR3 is CASSMGTGVGYTF. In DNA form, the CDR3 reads TGTGCCAGCAGTATGGGGACAGGGGTTGGCTACACCTTC.